This entry lists 10 T cell receptor beta chains sequenced from one sample in a study of vaccination and CD4 T cells after COVID-19 (dated by TCRdb to between 2021 and 2023). Which antigens these TCRs recognize remains unknown. The method was PCR. Sequenced on an Illumina iSeq 100. TCR sequencing of DNA from cultured CD4+ T cells used the Oncomine TCR Beta short-read assay at the Johns Hopkins FTIC core. The public reads were quality trimmed at Q25 with fastp and then assembled into clones with MiXCR by TCRdb, keeping productive beta chains. Every distinct CDR3 protein forms one entry, paired with its most common genes and DNA. The sample contains about 15,000 distinct CDR3 sequences, roughly 28% of them found a single time. Around 25% of the sample goes to the ten largest clones. According to the study, the label for this sample's treatment or condition signals: approximately 11-day PBMC culture with coronavirus spike peptide pools or control peptides (ViraFEST assay).

The sequenced sample was cultured CD4+ T cells from blood. The receptor source for this set is a human donor with COVID-19.

The V call is TRBV11-2, the J call TRBJ2-2; 8 bases are shared with TRBD2. The J segment lost 5 bases and the V segment lost 5 bases, leaving 10 bases of the junction unmatched. Germline CDR1 and CDR2: SGHAT and FQNNGV. CDR3 length: 16 residues. CDR3 region: CASSPGRGGRTGELFF. CDR3 in DNA: TGTGCCAGCAGCCCAGGGAGGGGCGGGAGGACCGGGGAGCTGTTTTTT.

This clonotype was seen more than once but under ten times. The chain recombines TRBV11-3 with TRBJ2-5; TRBD1 agrees at 11 bases. V dropped 5 bases and J dropped 4; count of bases not matched to a gene: 9. The germline gives CDR1 SGHNT, CDR2 YENEEA. This CDR3 has 16 residues. In DNA form, the CDR3 reads TGTGCCAGCAGCCCACGGACAGGGGGCGGGGGAGAGACCCAGTACTTC. Translating gives CASSPRTGGGGETQYF.

This clonotype has only a few counts. The chain links TRBV7-8 to TRBJ2-3; 9 bases match TRBD2. Germline-derived CDR1 and CDR2 are SGHVS and FQNEAQ. V lost 4 bases, J lost 0 bases, and 2 bases stayed unmatched. The CDR3 is 15 residues long. For the CDR3, the DNA is TGTGCCAGCAGCTCTAGCGGGGCTAGCACAGATACGCAGTATTTT. Its translation: CASSSSGASTDTQYF. Based on the CDR3 plus reference TRBV7-8 and TRBJ2-3, the full variable domain is GAGVSQSPRYKVAKRGQDVALRCDPISGHVSLFWYQQALGQGPEFLTYFQNEAQLDKSGLPSDRFFAERPEGSVSTLKIQRTQQEDSAVYLCASSSSGASTDTQYFGPGTRLTVL.

This clonotype was picked up one time. V is TRBV4-3 and J is TRBJ2-3; 9 positions match TRBD1. The CDR3 has 14 amino acids. CDR1 and CDR2 from the germline V gene are LGHNA and YSLEER. Unmatched junction bases numbered 4, after V lost 4 bases and J lost 5 bases. The CDR3 sequence: CASSRDREQDTQYF. The CDR3 DNA reads as TGCGCCAGCAGCCGGGACAGGGAACAAGATACGCAGTATTTT.

The rearrangement joins TRBV27 to TRBJ2-3; 7 bases line up with TRBD2. The germline V gene has CDR1 MNHEY and CDR2 SMNVEV (reference sequence). CDR3 length: 14 residues. J was trimmed by 2 bases and V by 6 bases; bases with no gene match: 5. The CDR3 nucleotides are TGTGCCAGCAGGGGAGGGGAAGACACAGATACGCAGTATTTT. It encodes CASRGGEDTDTQYF.

The chain has TRBV11-3 and TRBJ2-4; weak D call: TRBD2 (5 bases). Trimming removed 3 bases from V and 4 bases from J, with 7 bases in between. This CDR3 spans 13 amino acids. Germline V CDR1 and CDR2: SGHNT, YENEEA. In DNA form, the CDR3 reads TGTGCCAGCAGCTTGCGGGCGAAAAACATTCAGTACTTC. Its protein is CASSLRAKNIQYF.

This clonotype was counted a few times. This sequence joins TRBV25-1 and TRBJ1-2; D uncertain. V lost 3 bases and J 4 bases, leaving 12 bases between the germline ends. From germline, CDR1 is MGHDK and CDR2 SYGVNS. The CDR3 is 14 amino acids. The CDR3 is CASSERAGTYGYTF. The CDR3 DNA reads TGTGCCAGCAGTGAGAGAGCCGGAACCTATGGCTACACCTTC.

This clonotype was seen more than once but under ten times. V is TRBV11-2 and J is TRBJ2-5; D might be TRBD2 (5 bases). V lost 8 bases and J 5 bases, leaving 12 bases between the germline ends. CDR1 and CDR2 (germline): SGHAT, FQNNGV. The CDR3 covers 12 residues. The CDR3 nucleotides are TGTGCCAGCGGGAGTACCATGGAGACCCAGTACTTC. This gives the protein CASGSTMETQYF.

Only one count was recorded for this clonotype. This chain links TRBV7-9 with TRBJ2-1; no firm D call. Per germline, CDR1 SEHNR and CDR2 FQNEAQ (reference sequence). V was clipped by 5 bases and J by 8 bases, with 22 bases between them. This CDR3 has 16 amino acids. The CDR3 nucleotides read TGTGCCAGCAGCCCAAATCCCTGGACGAGACCCCATGAGCAGTTCTTC. Its protein product is CASSPNPWTRPHEQFF.

The V and J genes are TRBV7-2 and TRBJ2-5, with D uncertain. The V gene's germline CDR1 is SGHTA and CDR2 FQGNSA. The ends were cut back, 5 bases at V and 4 bases at J, with 17 bases in the middle. The CDR3 has 15 amino acids. CDR3 bases: TGTGCCAGCAGCCTGGACGTGACTTTGGGAGAGACCCAGTACTTC. Translation gives CASSLDVTLGETQYF.